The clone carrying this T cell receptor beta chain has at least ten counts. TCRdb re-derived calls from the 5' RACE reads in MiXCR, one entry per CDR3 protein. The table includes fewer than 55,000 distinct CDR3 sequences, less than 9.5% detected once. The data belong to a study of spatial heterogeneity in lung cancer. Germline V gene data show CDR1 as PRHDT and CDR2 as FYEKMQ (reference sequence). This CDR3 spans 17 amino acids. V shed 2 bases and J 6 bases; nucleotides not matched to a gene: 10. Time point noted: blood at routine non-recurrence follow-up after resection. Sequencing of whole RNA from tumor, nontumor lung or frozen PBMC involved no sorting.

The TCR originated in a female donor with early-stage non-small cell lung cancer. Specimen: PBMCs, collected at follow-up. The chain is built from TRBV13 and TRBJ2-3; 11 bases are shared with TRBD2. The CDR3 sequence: CASSLLGSSGGPDTQYF. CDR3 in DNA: TGTGCCAGCAGCTTACTTGGATCTAGCGGGGGGCCGGATACGCAGTATTTT. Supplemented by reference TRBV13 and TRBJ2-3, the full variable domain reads AAGVIQSPRHLIKEKRETATLKCYPIPRHDTVYWYQQGPGQDPQFLISFYEKMQSDKGSIPDRFSAQQFSDYHSELNMSSLELGDSALYFCASSLLGSSGGPDTQYFGPGTRLTVL.